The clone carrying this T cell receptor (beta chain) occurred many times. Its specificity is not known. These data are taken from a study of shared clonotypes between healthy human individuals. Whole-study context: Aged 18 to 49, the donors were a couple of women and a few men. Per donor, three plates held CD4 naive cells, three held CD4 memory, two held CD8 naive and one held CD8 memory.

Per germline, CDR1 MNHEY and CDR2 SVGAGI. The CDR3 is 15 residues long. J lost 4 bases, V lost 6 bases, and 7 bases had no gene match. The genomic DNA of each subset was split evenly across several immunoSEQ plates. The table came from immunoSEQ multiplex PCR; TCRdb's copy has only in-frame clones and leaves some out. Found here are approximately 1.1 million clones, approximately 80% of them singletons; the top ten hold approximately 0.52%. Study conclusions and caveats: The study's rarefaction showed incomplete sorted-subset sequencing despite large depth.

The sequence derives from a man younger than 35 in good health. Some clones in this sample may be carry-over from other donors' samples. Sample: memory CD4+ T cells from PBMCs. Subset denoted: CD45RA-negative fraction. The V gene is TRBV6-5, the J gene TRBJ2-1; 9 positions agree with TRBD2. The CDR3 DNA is TGTGCCAGCAGGGTTAGCGGGGGCCCTTACAATGAGCAGTTCTTC. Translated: CASRVSGGPYNEQFF.